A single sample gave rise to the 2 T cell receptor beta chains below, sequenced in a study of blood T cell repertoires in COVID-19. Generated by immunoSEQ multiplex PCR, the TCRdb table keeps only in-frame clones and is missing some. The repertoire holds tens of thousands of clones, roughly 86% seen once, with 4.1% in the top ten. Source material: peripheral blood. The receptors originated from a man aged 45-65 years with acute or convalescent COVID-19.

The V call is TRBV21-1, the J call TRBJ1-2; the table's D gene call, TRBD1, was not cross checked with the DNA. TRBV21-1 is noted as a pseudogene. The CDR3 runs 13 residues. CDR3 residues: CASKTGTVDGYTF. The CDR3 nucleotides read TGTGCCAGCAAGACAGGGACTGTTGACGGCTACACCTTC.

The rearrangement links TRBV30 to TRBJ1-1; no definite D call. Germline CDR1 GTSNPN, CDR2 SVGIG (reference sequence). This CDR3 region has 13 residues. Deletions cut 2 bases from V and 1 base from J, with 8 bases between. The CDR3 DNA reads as TGTGCCTGGAGTCCCCACGGGAACACTGAAGCTTTCTTT. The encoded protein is CAWSPHGNTEAFF.